The TCR beta chain described here comes from a study of blood T cell repertoires in COVID-19 (dated by TCRdb to about 2020). Concerning the study at large: Samples from collaborators originated in the United States, Italy and Spain and spanned both the acute and convalescent phases of COVID-19. Samples came from the ongoing ImmuneRACE study (first 160 participants) plus 1,254 subjects from 6 global collaborators. Nearly every sample came with metadata listing a de-identified subject ID, COVID-19 status, age in years and sex. The material from the prospective study consisted of cDNA or gDNA derived from T cells, B-cell-depleted T cells, or PBMCs. Deeply sampled blood TCRbeta repertoires from subjects exposed to, actively infected with, or recovered from COVID-19 were included in the dataset. Where HLA class I and class II types were available, the types were taken from metadata supplied by the sample provider, not from assay-based typing. The repertoires were made available in a free public database intended to serve as a resource for research on the immune response to SARS-CoV-2. The research as a whole found: How much clinical and demographic metadata was included differed by source and by participant, and the metadata was provided uncurated.

The immunoSEQ Assay, a bias-controlled multiplex PCR, was used to amplify TCRbeta CDR3 regions from genomic DNA. The paper's data handling went like this. The number of nucleated cells in each sample was estimated from the amplification of reference gene primers within the assay. To quantify the absolute abundance of each unique TCRbeta CDR3 rearrangement, sequence reads were collapsed and filtered. For each sample, productive Simpson clonality was calculated as the square root of Simpson's diversity index over productive rearrangements. TCRdb re-hosts the immuneACCESS table, in-frame sequences only. Its copies lack some clones; in the studies checked, an unresolved V gene accounts for under half of them, and the cause for the rest is not known. The V and J calls and clone size were taken over from that table, and D and trimming were inferred from the DNA. For this sample there are around 150,000 clones; over 75% appear just once. The ten top clones hold over 2.5% of the sample.

V and J lose 3 bases and 0 bases, and a span of 6 bases separates them. Reading from cysteine to phenylalanine, the CDR3 counts 13 amino acids. The only DNA kept is the CDR3, 39 bases in frame from the first base. For CDR1 and CDR2, the germline V gene (reference sequence) lists DFQATT and SNEGSKA. Enrolling through a virtual design, the prospective study's participants ranged in age from roughly 18 to 100 years and lived across roughly 23 United States geographic areas. In the prospective study, participants were assigned to cohorts based on the clinical history participants reported in a screening survey and a study questionnaire. For ImmuneRACE Cohort 3, a participant was defined as recovered based on two consecutive negative NP/OP PCR tests, clearance by a healthcare professional, or resolution of symptoms. Mobile phlebotomists in the prospective study collected whole blood, serum and a nasopharyngeal or oropharyngeal swab from every participant. Additional blood draws and questionnaires over a 2-month period could optionally be provided by prospective study participants. Before DNA extraction, prospective study blood samples were shipped either frozen or at room temperature.

In this sample, this clone turned up once. Its antigen specificity is not known. No clone much larger than this one lies a single base away; base qualities are absent. The source of this sequence is a woman between 50 and 59 years old who had recovered from COVID-19. Recombination linked TRBV20-1 to TRBJ1-3; the D gene cannot be resolved reliably. The sequencing input was PBMCs or T cells enriched from blood (not recorded which). Here is the DNA: TGCAGTGCTAGTGCCCGCTCTGGAAACACCATATATTTT. Translated, this is CSASARSGNTIYF.